Listed below are T cell receptor beta chains from one sample, sequenced in a study of cytomegalovirus exposure and HLA in healthy donors. Generated by immunoSEQ multiplex PCR, the TCRdb table keeps only in-frame clones and is missing some. The repertoire holds about 130,000 clones, with over 75% as singletons. The sample comprised PBMCs. The receptors stem from a young man in good health and CMV-seropositive. The CDR3 runs from the conserved cysteine through the conserved F or W. A D gene is named only where the DNA matches it firmly. Expanded clones are given a class, and other clones once, few, many or no size at all.

>TRBJ2-7|TRBD2|TRBV5-1|-
TGCGCCAGCAGCTTGGGCGGGAGGGCCTACGAGCAGTACTTC
CASSLGGRAYEQYF
>TRBJ2-7|-|TRBV21-1|-
TGTGCCAGCAGCCGAAAGGGGGTCCCAGGGGGCTCTTCTCCCTACGAGCAGTACTTC
CASSRKGVPGGSSPYEQYF
>TRBJ2-7|-|TRBV5-1|-
TGCGCCAGCAGCTTGGTGTGGACAGACTCCTACGAGCAGTACTTC
CASSLVWTDSYEQYF
>TRBJ1-2|-|TRBV20-1|-
TGCAGTGCTAGGGAGAACTATGGCTACACCTTC
CSARENYGYTF
>TRBJ2-7|TRBD2|TRBV4-1|-
TGCGCCAGCAGCCACACTAGGGCCCAAGCGGGGGGAACCTACGAGCAGTACTTC
CASSHTRAQAGGTYEQYF
>TRBJ2-1|-|TRBV11-3|-
TGTGCCAGCAGCTTAGATGCGGAAGGGGGCTCCTACAATGAGCAGTTCTTC
CASSLDAEGGSYNEQFF
>TRBJ2-2|-|TRBV7-9|-
TGTGCTCCGGGGGAGGACTACACCGGGGAGCTGTTTTTT
CAPGEDYTGELFF
>TRBJ1-1|-|TRBV30|-
TGTGCCTGGAGCGGACAGACTTACACTGAAGCTTTCTTT
CAWSGQTYTEAFF
>TRBJ2-6|TRBD1|TRBV10-1|-
TGCGCCAGCAGTGGAGGGACAGGGGGATCTGGGGCCAACGTCCTGACTTTC
CASSGGTGGSGANVLTF
>TRBJ2-6|-|TRBV5-1|few
TGCGCCAGTAAACAGGGATCTGGGGCCAACGTCCTGACTTTC
CASKQGSGANVLTF
>TRBJ2-1|-|TRBV9|-
TGTGCCAGCAGCGTCATGGGGGCTAGCGGCTACAATGAGCAGTTCTTC
CASSVMGASGYNEQFF
>TRBJ2-7|TRBD1|TRBV18|-
TGTGCCAGCTCACCCGAGACAGGGGGGGAGCAGTACTTC
CASSPETGGEQYF
>TRBJ2-7|-|TRBV30|-
TGTGCCTGGAGGGTCCCAGGGGGGTCCTACGAGCAGTACTTC
CAWRVPGGSYEQYF
>TRBJ2-7|TRBD1|TRBV5-8|-
TGTGCCACCATAGACAGGGCCTACGAGCAGTACTTC
CATIDRAYEQYF
>TRBJ1-5|-|TRBV5-1|once
TGCGCCAGCAGCTACGGTCCGGGAGACTATAGCAATCAGCCCCAGCATTTT
CASSYGPGDYSNQPQHF
>TRBJ1-3|-|TRBV7-9|-
TGTGCCAGCAGCTTAGCTTCCGAACAGGGTACGGGTCACACCATATATTTT
CASSLASEQGTGHTIYF
>TRBJ1-1|-|TRBV27|once
TGTGCCAGCAGTATACAGGGAGTAGCGAACACTGAAGCTTTCTTT
CASSIQGVANTEAFF
>TRBJ1-6|-|TRBV6-1|-
TGTGCCAGCAGTGAATTGGCGGGGTCACCCCTCCACTTT
CASSELAGSPLHF
>TRBJ2-1|TRBD2|TRBV6-1|-
TGTGCCAGCAGTGAAAGGCGGGGGTACAATGAGCAGTTCTTC
CASSERRGYNEQFF
>TRBJ2-1|TRBD2|TRBV27|-
TGTGCCAGCATGCGGACTAGCGGCCACAATGAGCAGTTCTTC
CASMRTSGHNEQFF
>TRBJ1-5|TRBD1|TRBV5-6|-
TGTGCCAGCAGCTTGTCTAGGGGGCATCAGCCCCAGCATTTT
CASSLSRGHQPQHF
>TRBJ1-2|-|TRBV6-5|-
TGTGCCAGCACCTCTTGGAAGGGACATAACTATGGCTACACCTTC
CASTSWKGHNYGYTF